The T cell receptor beta chain described here comes from a study of cytomegalovirus exposure and HLA in healthy donors. The CDR3 sequence is 15 residues long. Per the germline V gene, CDR1 is MDHEN and CDR2 is SYDVKM. Trimming removed 4 bases from V and 4 bases from J; junction bases left unmatched: 8. About this clone itself: Its target is not known.

PCR employed 60 Vbeta and 13 Jbeta primers. Sequencing was performed with immunoSEQ multiplex PCR; in TCRdb, only in-frame clones are kept and a portion is missing. The sample holds some 150,000 clones; roughly 79% are singletons and the top ten take under 15%. Findings of the study overall: What a later analysis reportedly showed was that an Asian-associated ancestry cluster had fewer N-insertions than the roughly 670-donor mean. Sequencing depth roughly uniform across donors was assumed in presence/absence analyses. Judged likely to be a sequencing artifact was a cluster of highly shared sequence variants.

The sequence derives from a woman in her fifties or sixties in good health and CMV-seronegative. The chain is built from TRBV28 and TRBJ1-2; TRBD1 aligns across 8 bases. The sequenced material came from PBMCs. The CDR3 DNA reads TGTGCCAGCAGTTCCGGGACAGGTCTCCTCTATGGCTACACCTTC. It specifies CASSSGTGLLYGYTF.